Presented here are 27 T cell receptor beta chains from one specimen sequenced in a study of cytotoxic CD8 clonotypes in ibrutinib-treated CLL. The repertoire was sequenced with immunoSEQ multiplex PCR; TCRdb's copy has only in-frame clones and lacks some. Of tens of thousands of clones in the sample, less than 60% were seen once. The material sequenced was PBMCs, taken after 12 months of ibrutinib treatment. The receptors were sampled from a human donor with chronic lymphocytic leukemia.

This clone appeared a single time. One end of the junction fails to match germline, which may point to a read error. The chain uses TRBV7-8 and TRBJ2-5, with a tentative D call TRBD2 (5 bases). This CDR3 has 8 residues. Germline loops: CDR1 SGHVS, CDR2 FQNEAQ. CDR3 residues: CASSPGDF. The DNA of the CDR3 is TGTGCCAGCAGCCCCGGGGACTTC.

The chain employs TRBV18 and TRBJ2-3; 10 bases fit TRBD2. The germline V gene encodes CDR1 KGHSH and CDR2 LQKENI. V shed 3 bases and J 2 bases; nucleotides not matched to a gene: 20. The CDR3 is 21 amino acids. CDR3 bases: TGTGCCAGCTCACCTTTGCCGGGTAGCGGGGGGTTCCCCCTCTCCACAGATACGCAGTATTTT. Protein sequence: CASSPLPGSGGFPLSTDTQYF. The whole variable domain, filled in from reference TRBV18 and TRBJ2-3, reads NAGVMQNPRHLVRRRGQEARLRCSPMKGHSHVYWYRQLPEEGLKFMVYLQKENIIDESGMPKERFSAEFPKEGPSILRIQQVVRGDSAAYFCASSPLPGSGGFPLSTDTQYFGPGTRLTVL.

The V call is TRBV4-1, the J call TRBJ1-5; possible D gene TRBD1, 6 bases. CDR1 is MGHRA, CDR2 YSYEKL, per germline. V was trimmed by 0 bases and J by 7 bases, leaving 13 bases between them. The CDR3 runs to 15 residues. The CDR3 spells CASSQDHRVGQPQHF. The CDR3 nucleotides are TGCGCCAGCAGCCAAGATCACAGGGTGGGGCAGCCCCAGCATTTT.

The chain's CDR3 is CASLPGSRTDTQYF. CDR3 nucleotides: TGTGCCAGCCTTCCGGGGTCACGCACAGATACGCAGTATTTT. J is TRBJ2-3 and V is TRBV6-1; a weak D match, TRBD2 (5 bases). Germline V gene sequence: CDR1 MNHNS, CDR2 SASEGT. CDR3 size: 14 residues. V lost 8 bases and J lost 1, with 13 bases in between.

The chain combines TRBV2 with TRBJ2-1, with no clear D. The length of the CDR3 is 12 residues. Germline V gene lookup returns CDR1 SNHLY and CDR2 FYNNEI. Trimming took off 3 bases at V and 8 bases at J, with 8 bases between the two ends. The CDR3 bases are TGTGCCAGCAGTGACCGGGTCTATGAGCAGTTCTTC. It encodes CASSDRVYEQFF.

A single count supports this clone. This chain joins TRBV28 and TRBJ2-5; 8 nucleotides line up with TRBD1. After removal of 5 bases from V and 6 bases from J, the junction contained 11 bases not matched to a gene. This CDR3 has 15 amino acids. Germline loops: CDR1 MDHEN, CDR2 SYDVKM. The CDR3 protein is CASSPPLGRGQTQYF. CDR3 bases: TGTGCCAGCAGTCCTCCCCTGGGCAGGGGGCAGACCCAGTACTTC.

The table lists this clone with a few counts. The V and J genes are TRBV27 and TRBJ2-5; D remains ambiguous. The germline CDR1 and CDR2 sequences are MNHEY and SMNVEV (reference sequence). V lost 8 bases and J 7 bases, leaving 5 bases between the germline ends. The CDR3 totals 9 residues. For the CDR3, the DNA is TGTGCCAGCGGGGTGACCCAGTACTTC. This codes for CASGVTQYF.

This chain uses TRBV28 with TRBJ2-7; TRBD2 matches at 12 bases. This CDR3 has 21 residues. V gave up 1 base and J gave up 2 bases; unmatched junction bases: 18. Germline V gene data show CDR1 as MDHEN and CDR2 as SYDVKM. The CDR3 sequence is CASSLSDPLAGGIYSPYEQYF. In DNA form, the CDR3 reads TGTGCCAGCAGTTTATCCGACCCTCTAGCGGGAGGGATCTACTCGCCCTACGAGCAGTACTTC.

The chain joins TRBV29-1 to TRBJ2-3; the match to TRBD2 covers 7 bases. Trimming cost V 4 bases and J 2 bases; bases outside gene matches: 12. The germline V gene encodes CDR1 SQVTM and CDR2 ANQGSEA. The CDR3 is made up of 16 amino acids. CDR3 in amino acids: CSVAGGLADYTDTQYF. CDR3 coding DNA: TGCAGCGTTGCGGGTGGCCTAGCGGACTACACAGATACGCAGTATTTT.

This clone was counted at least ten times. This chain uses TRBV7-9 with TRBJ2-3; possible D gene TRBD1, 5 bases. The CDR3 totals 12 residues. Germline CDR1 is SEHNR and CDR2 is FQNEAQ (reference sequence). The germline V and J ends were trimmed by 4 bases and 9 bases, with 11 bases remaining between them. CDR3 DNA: TGTGCCAGCAGCTATGTCCCAGGGACGCAGTATTTT. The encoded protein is CASSYVPGTQYF.

CDR3 nucleotide sequence: TGTGCCAGCTCACCTTTGACCAAATCCGGGGAGCTGTTTTTT. Amino acids: CASSPLTKSGELFF. The V and J genes are TRBV18 and TRBJ2-2; D call uncertain. With 3 bases removed from V and 6 bases from J, the gap between germline ends came to 11 bases. Germline V CDR1 and CDR2: KGHSH, LQKENI. The CDR3 sequence is 14 residues long.

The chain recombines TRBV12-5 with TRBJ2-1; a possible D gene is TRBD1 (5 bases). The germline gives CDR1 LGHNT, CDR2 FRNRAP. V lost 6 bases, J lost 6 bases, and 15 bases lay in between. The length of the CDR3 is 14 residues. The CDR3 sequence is CASGSDSSRNEQFF. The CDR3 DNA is TGTGCTAGTGGCTCAGACAGTTCCCGCAATGAGCAGTTCTTC.

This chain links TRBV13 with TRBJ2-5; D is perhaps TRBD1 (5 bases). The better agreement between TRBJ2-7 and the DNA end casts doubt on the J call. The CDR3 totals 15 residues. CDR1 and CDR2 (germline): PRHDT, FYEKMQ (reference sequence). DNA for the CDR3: TGTGCCAGCAGCAGTCAGACAGAGCCCTCCTACGAGCAGTACTTC. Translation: CASSSQTEPSYEQYF.

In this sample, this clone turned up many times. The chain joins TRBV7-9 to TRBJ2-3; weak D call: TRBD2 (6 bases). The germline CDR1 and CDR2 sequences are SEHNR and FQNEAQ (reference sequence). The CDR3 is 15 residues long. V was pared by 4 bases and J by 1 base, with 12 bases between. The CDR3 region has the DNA TGTGCCAGCAGCTGGGGGACTGGTCGCACAGATACGCAGTATTTT. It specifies CASSWGTGRTDTQYF. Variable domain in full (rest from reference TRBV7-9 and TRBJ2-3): DTGVSQNPRHKITKRGQNVTFRCDPISEHNRLYWYRQTLGQGPEFLTYFQNEAQLEKSRLLSDRFSAERPKGSFSTLEIQRTEQGDSAMYLCASSWGTGRTDTQYFGPGTRLTVL.

The CDR3 DNA is TGTGCCAGCAGCTGGGGACAGATCATGAACACTGAAGCTTTCTTT. Its translation is CASSWGQIMNTEAFF. J is TRBJ1-1 and V is TRBV5-4; 7 nucleotides agree with TRBD1. The CDR3 loop spans 15 amino acids. CDR1 and CDR2 (germline): SGHNT, YYREEE (reference sequence). V lost 3 bases and J lost 0; bases outside the gene matches: 5.

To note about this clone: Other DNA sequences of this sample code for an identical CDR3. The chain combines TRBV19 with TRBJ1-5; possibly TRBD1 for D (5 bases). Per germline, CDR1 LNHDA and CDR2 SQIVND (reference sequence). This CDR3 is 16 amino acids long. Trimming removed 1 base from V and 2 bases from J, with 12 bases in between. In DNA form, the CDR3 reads TGTGCCAGTAGTATAGGGGGATCGGGGGGCAATCAGCCCCAGCATTTT. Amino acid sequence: CASSIGGSGGNQPQHF.

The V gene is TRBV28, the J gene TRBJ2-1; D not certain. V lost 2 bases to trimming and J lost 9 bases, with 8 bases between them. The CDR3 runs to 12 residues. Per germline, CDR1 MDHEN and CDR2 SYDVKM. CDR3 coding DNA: TGTGCCAGCAGTTTAGGCCGGAGTGAGCAGTTCTTC. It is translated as CASSLGRSEQFF.

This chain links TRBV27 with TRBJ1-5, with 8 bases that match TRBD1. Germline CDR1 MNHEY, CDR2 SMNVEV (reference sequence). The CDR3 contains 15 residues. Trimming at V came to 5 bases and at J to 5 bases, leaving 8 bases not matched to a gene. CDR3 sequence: CASSLTGTGHQPQHF. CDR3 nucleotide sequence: TGTGCCAGCAGTCTCACCGGGACAGGTCATCAGCCCCAGCATTTT.

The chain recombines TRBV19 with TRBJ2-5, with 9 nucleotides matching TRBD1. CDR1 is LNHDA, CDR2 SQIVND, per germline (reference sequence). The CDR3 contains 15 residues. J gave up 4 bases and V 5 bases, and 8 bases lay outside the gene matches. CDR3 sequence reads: CASSPGTGFRETQYF. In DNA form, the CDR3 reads TGTGCCAGTAGTCCCGGGACAGGGTTTCGAGAGACCCAGTACTTC.

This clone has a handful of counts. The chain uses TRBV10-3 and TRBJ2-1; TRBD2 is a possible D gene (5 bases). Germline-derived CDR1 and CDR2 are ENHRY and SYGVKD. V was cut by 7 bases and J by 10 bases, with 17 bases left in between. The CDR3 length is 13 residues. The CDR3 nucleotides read TGTGCCATCAATTACGACTCCCCGGGGGAGCAGTTCTTC. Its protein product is CAINYDSPGEQFF.

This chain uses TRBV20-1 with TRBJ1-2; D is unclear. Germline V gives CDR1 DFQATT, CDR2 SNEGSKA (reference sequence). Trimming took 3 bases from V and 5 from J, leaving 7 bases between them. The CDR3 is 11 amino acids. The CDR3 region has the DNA TGCAGTGCTAGGACCGCGTATGGCTACACCTTC. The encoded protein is CSARTAYGYTF.

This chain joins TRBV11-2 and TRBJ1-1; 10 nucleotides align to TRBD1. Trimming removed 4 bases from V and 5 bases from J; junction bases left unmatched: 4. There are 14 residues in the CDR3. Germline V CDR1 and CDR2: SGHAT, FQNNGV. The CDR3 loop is CASSSRTGGTEAFF. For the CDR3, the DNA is TGTGCCAGCAGCTCGCGGACAGGGGGAACTGAAGCTTTCTTT.

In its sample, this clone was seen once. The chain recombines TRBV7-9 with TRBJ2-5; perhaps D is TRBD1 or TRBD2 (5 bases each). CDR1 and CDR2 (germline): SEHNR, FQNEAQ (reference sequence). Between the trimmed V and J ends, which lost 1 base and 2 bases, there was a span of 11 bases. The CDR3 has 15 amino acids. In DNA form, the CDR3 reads TGTGCCAGCAGCTTAGAGGGACGCCTACAAGAGACCCAGTACTTC. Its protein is CASSLEGRLQETQYF.

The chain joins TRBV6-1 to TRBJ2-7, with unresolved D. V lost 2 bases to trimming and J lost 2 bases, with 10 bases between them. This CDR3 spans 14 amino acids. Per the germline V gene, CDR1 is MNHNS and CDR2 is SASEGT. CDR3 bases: TGTGCCAGCAGTGAATTCCTCCATCCCTACGAGCAGTACGTC. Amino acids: CASSEFLHPYEQYV.

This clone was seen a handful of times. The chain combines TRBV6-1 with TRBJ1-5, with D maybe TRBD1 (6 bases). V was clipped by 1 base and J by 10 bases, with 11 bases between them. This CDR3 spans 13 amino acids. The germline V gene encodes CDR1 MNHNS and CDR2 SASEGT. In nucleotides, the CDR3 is TGTGCCAGCAGTGAAGGGACAGACACCCCCCAGCATTTT. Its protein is CASSEGTDTPQHF.

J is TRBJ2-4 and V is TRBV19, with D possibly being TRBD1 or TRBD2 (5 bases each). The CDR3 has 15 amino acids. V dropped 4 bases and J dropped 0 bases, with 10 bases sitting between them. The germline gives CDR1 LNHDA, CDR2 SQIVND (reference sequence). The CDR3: CASSTGTVAKNIQYF. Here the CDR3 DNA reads TGTGCCAGTAGTACCGGGACGGTAGCCAAAAACATTCAGTACTTC. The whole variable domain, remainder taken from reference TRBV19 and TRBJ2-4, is DGGITQSPKYLFRKEGQNVTLSCEQNLNHDAMYWYRQDPGQGLRLIYYSQIVNDFQKGDIAEGYSVSREKKESFPLTVTSAQKNPTAFYLCASSTGTVAKNIQYFGAGTRLSVL.

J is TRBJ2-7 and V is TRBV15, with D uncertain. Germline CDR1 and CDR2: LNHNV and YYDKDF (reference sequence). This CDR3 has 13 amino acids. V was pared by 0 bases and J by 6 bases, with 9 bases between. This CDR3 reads CATSRDLGSEQYV. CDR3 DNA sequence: TGTGCCACCAGCAGAGATCTTGGGTCCGAGCAGTACGTC.